This T cell receptor beta chain was captured by sequencing in a study of sequential checkpoint blockade in melanoma. This table comes from immunoSEQ multiplex PCR, and its TCRdb copy is limited to in-frame clones, with some not included. The sample yields roughly 18,000 clones, roughly 72% seen once. Treatment described: randomized to nivolumab then ipilimumab (arm A) or the reverse (arm B). J lost 5 bases, V lost 8 bases, and 5 bases had no gene match. Germline values: CDR1 SNHLY, CDR2 FYNNEI. The CDR3 extends over 12 amino acids. The clonotype comes from a human donor with melanoma. The chain carries TRBV2 and TRBJ1-2; 7 bases match TRBD1. Here the sequenced sample was CD8+ T cells sorted from blood (inferred from file names), taken from a patient given nivolumab and ipilimumab in sequence. The CDR3 DNA follows: TGTGCCAGCCGACAGGGTCTATATGGCTACACCTTC. Protein product: CASRQGLYGYTF.